Listed here is a single T cell receptor (beta chain). The antigen remains unidentified. This sample was taken from a study of post-analysis software for immune sequencing data. The study's findings and limits: The five TRBV segments detected at higher frequency in patients than in controls included TRBV5-6, TRBV5-1 and TRBV20-1. With F measure, samples from one preparation batch clustered together strongly. Controls had significantly higher normalized Chao1 diversity than multiple sclerosis patients.

Unique molecular identifiers were present in the TCR beta cDNA libraries. MiXCR was run by TCRdb on the PCR reads, yielding one entry per CDR3 protein. The sample shows roughly 650,000 distinct CDR3 sequences, more than 50% of them seen only once. CDR3 size: 15 residues. V shed 4 bases and J shed 3 bases, with 12 bases lying between them. Germline-derived CDR1 and CDR2 are LGHDT and YNNKEL (reference sequence). The chain couples TRBV3-1 to TRBJ2-2; a possible D gene is TRBD2 (6 bases). This sequence originates from a girl aged 2-10 years with multiple sclerosis. Sequenced: blood. Written as DNA, the CDR3 is TGTGCCAGCAGCCGTACTCGCGGGGACACCGGGGAGCTGTTTTTT. Its protein is CASSRTRGDTGELFF.